The TCR beta chain under discussion was sequenced for a study of T cell responses to AZD1222 COVID-19 vaccine. Broader study findings: Clonal diversity may have been underestimated, and the donors were mostly white British, with more females than males. Spike-specific TCR repertoires showed rising breadth and depth after two AZD1222 doses. Baseline seropositivity characterized only a handful of AZD1222 recipients.

Germline V lookup: CDR1 LNHDA, CDR2 SQIVND (reference sequence). With 1 base removed from V and 3 bases from J, the gap between germline ends came to 10 bases. The CDR3 totals 15 residues. About this clone: Its antigen remains unidentified.

Sequenced by immunoSEQ multiplex PCR; TCRdb stores in-frame clones only, minus some. The data show about 17,000 clones, with over 60% seen just once and approximately 14% held by the top ten. The chain combines TRBV19 with TRBJ1-5, with D unclear. The sample was peripheral blood, taken 28 days after the second AZD1222 dose. This TCR came from an adult who received the AZD1222 COVID-19 vaccine. This chain's CDR3 is CASSIASASNQPQHF. DNA for the CDR3: TGTGCCAGTAGTATAGCTTCCGCCTCCAATCAGCCCCAGCATTTT. Variable domain in full (rest from reference TRBV19 and TRBJ1-5): DGGITQSPKYLFRKEGQNVTLSCEQNLNHDAMYWYRQDPGQGLRLIYYSQIVNDFQKGDIAEGYSVSREKKESFPLTVTSAQKNPTAFYLCASSIASASNQPQHFGDGTRLSIL.